The entry below describes one T cell receptor beta chain. The data belong to a study of T cell responses to AZD1222 COVID-19 vaccine. Using immunoSEQ multiplex PCR, the repertoire was profiled, and TCRdb retains in-frame clones only, with some absent. Of 90,000 to 110,000 clones in the sample, roughly 86% were seen once. Between the trimmed V and J ends, which lost 5 bases and 7 bases, there was a span of 16 bases. The CDR3 length is 14 residues. Germline V gene lookup returns CDR1 SGHNT and CDR2 YYREEE (reference sequence). This TCR came from an adult in good health. This material consisted of peripheral blood, taken on day 0 of MenACWY control vaccination. V is TRBV5-4 and J is TRBJ2-1; a possible D gene is TRBD2 (5 bases). CDR3 nucleotide sequence: TGTGCCAGCAGTATCGGGGTTGGTACGAATGAGCAGTTCTTC. This translates into CASSIGVGTNEQFF.